This TCR beta chain was found in a study of T cell responses to AZD1222 COVID-19 vaccine. The data were produced by immunoSEQ multiplex PCR, yet TCRdb's version contains in-frame clones alone and is incomplete. The sample contains under 150,000 clones, about nine tenths of which appear only once. The CDR3 has 12 amino acids. V lost 8 bases and J lost 8, with 13 bases in between. CDR1 MDHEN and CDR2 SYDVKM come from the germline V gene. Sequenced material: peripheral blood, taken on day 0 of AZD1222 vaccination. The source of this sequence is an adult in good health. This rearrangement joins TRBV28 to TRBJ1-5; D uncertain. The CDR3 nucleotides are TGTGCCAGCTCCCTTCTTGGGGAGCCCCAGCATTTT. Encoded protein: CASSLLGEPQHF.